The TCR beta chain described here comes from a study of blood T cells in healthy people across ages. Germline CDR1 MGHRA, CDR2 YSYEKL. The CDR3 runs to 15 residues. Sample-barcoded 5' priming and a J-beta primer mix drove a second PCR of roughly 6 to 12 cycles. TCRdb ran MiXCR on the 5' RACE reads and lists one entry per CDR3 protein. The table shows roughly 1,100,000 distinct CDR3 sequences, with around 25% occurring only once. Study-wide findings and caveats: Because sorting was not performed, PBMCs prevented conclusive naive versus antigen-experienced comparison. Significant beta diversity loss was already apparent by age approximately 40, declining roughly linearly.

Concerning this clonotype itself: Antigen unknown.

These records were also assigned to another study, of T cells of mothers and their children. Turning to that study: The people who donated were three healthy Caucasian mothers and their six children.

Source material: blood. The V call is TRBV4-1, the J call TRBJ2-5; a possible D gene is TRBD2 (6 bases). The J call may be incorrect, as the DNA end agrees better with TRBJ2-1. The receptor comes from a girl aged 2 to 10 in good health. CDR3 coding DNA: TGCGCCAGCAGCCAAGATGCGACTAGTCAGATTGAGCAGTTCTTC. Amino acids: CASSQDATSQIEQFF.